The sequence of this TCR beta chain was determined in a study of cytomegalovirus exposure and HLA in healthy donors. The CDR3 is made up of 14 amino acids. The V gene's germline CDR1 is GTSNPN and CDR2 SVGIG (reference sequence). Trimming removed 1 base from V and 6 bases from J; junction bases left unmatched: 9. The study, taken as a whole, reports: Another analysis was done later, and it associated 17,000 or so TCR beta sequences with HLA alleles at 0.05 false discovery rate. The study designated roughly 160 TCR beta chains cytomegalovirus-associated.

Vbeta (60) and Jbeta (13) primers were used in the PCR. TCRdb's table, derived via immunoSEQ multiplex PCR, lists solely in-frame clones and lacks some. The profile shows around 110,000 clones, approximately 70% of them singletons. A word on this clone: Its antigen is undetermined.

Input material: PBMCs. This chain joins TRBV30 and TRBJ2-7; 7 positions agree with TRBD2. The clonotype originates from a woman between 25 and 40 years old in good health and CMV-seronegative. The CDR3 DNA reads TGTGCCTGGAGTGCGAGCGGGGATGGGGTCGAGCAGTACTTC. Translating it yields CAWSASGDGVEQYF.